These T cell receptor beta chains were read from a single sample in a study of cytomegalovirus exposure and HLA in healthy donors. The protocol was immunoSEQ multiplex PCR, while the TCRdb copy is restricted to in-frame clones and leaves out a portion. The data include tens of thousands of clones; the top ten clones carry 0.58%. Sequences were obtained from PBMCs. Receptors were obtained from a man aged 45-65 years in good health and CMV-seronegative. The CDR3 runs from the conserved cysteine through the conserved F or W. D genes are given only for firm matches.

J gene | D gene | V gene | CDR3 protein | CDR3 DNA
TRBJ2-5 | . | TRBV11-2 | CASSPDRQETQYF | TGTGCCAGCAGTCCTGACAGACAAGAGACCCAGTACTTC
TRBJ2-1 | TRBD2 | TRBV28 | CASIGGGMGNEQFF | TGTGCCAGCATCGGGGGGGGCATGGGGAATGAGCAGTTCTTC
TRBJ1-3 | . | TRBV6-6 | CASSWAGAGNTIYF | TGTGCCAGCAGTTGGGCAGGGGCTGGAAACACCATATATTTT
TRBJ2-3 | . | TRBV18 | CASSPPAGLDTQYF | TGTGCCAGCTCACCACCGGCAGGGTTAGATACGCAGTATTTT
TRBJ2-1 | TRBD1 | TRBV5-4 | CASSYGQGLAYNEQFF | TGTGCCAGCAGCTATGGACAGGGTTTGGCCTACAATGAGCAGTTCTTC
TRBJ1-1 | . | TRBV10-3 | CAISERGETEAFF | TGTGCCATCAGTGAGCGGGGGGAGACTGAAGCTTTCTTT
TRBJ2-1 | TRBD2 | TRBV5-1 | CASTYSGGLSYNEQFF | TGCGCCAGCACGTATAGCGGGGGGCTCTCCTACAATGAGCAGTTCTTC
TRBJ2-1 | TRBD2 | TRBV25-1 | CASSDPTSGHNNEQFF | TGTGCCAGCAGTGACCCGACTAGCGGACACAACAATGAGCAGTTCTTC
TRBJ2-1 | TRBD2 | TRBV29-1 | CSVLVLAGGEQFF | TGCAGCGTTCTTGTACTAGCGGGGGGTGAGCAGTTCTTC
TRBJ1-3 | . | TRBV5-1 | CASSVTGSGNTIYF | TGCGCCAGCAGCGTTACAGGGTCTGGAAACACCATATATTTT
TRBJ1-1 | . | TRBV27 | CASSPQATWTEAFF | TGTGCCAGCAGCCCGCAGGCGACCTGGACTGAAGCTTTCTTT
TRBJ2-7 | . | TRBV6-5 | CASRRDLTYEQYF | TGTGCCAGCAGGCGGGATCTAACCTACGAGCAGTACTTC
TRBJ2-7 | . | TRBV6-5 | CASSKGGEQYF | TGTGCCAGCAGTAAGGGGGGGGAGCAGTACTTC
TRBJ1-2 | . | TRBV29-1 | CSVEDSGDGGYTF | TGCAGCGTTGAAGATTCGGGGGATGGGGGCTACACCTTC
TRBJ2-7 | TRBD1 | TRBV19 | CASKIGTGGYEQYF | TGTGCCAGTAAGATCGGAACAGGGGGCTACGAGCAGTACTTC
TRBJ1-1 | . | TRBV6-6 | CASRPQTGTTEAFF | TGTGCCAGCAGACCTCAAACAGGGACCACTGAAGCTTTCTTT
TRBJ2-3 | . | TRBV5-8 | CASSLGRGQLTDTQYF | TGTGCCAGCAGCTTGGGGCGGGGGCAACTCACAGATACGCAGTATTTT
TRBJ2-7 | TRBD2 | TRBV7-2 | CASSLSSGGAYYEQYF | TGTGCCAGCAGCTTATCTAGCGGGGGAGCGTACTACGAGCAGTACTTC
TRBJ2-3 | . | TRBV5-1 | CASSLNYQPTDTQYF | TGCGCCAGCAGCTTGAACTATCAACCCACAGATACGCAGTATTTT
TRBJ2-7 | TRBD2 | TRBV7-9 | CASSLGAGGSYEQYF | TGTGCCAGCAGCTTAGGGGCGGGGGGCTCCTACGAGCAGTACTTC
TRBJ2-7 | . | TRBV6-1 | CASSVGQGLGSYEQYF | TGTGCCAGCAGTGTAGGACAAGGGTTGGGCTCCTACGAGCAGTACTTC
TRBJ2-1 | TRBD2 | TRBV10-1 | CASSEFGLAGGQGEQFF | TGCGCCAGCAGTGAGTTTGGACTAGCGGGGGGCCAAGGTGAGCAGTTCTTC
TRBJ1-2 | . | TRBV28 | CASKGRRVNYGYTF | TGTGCCAGTAAAGGGAGGAGGGTGAACTATGGCTACACCTTC
TRBJ2-2 | . | TRBV6-1 | CASPRLTGNTGELFF | TGTGCCAGCCCTCGCCTGACAGGGAACACCGGGGAGCTGTTTTTT
TRBJ2-2 | TRBD2 | TRBV13 | CASSLLRGRNTGELFF | TGTGCCAGCAGCTTATTGCGGGGGAGGAACACCGGGGAGCTGTTTTTT
TRBJ1-1 | TRBD1 | TRBV5-4 | CASSSGDRGYTEAFF | TGTGCCAGCAGCTCGGGGGACAGGGGATACACTGAAGCTTTCTTT
TRBJ2-5 | TRBD2 | TRBV5-1 | CASSAGLGSVETQYF | TGCGCCAGCAGCGCGGGACTAGGAAGTGTCGAGACCCAGTACTTC
TRBJ1-2 | TRBD1 | TRBV10-3 | CAISDPGGSYGYTF | TGTGCCATCAGTGATCCAGGGGGCAGCTATGGCTACACCTTC
TRBJ1-6 | TRBD1 | TRBV4-1 | CASSPQTGYESPLHF | TGCGCCAGCAGCCCACAGACAGGGTATGAATCACCCCTCCACTTT
TRBJ1-1 | . | TRBV2 | CASAGTMNTEAFF | TGTGCCAGCGCCGGGACAATGAACACTGAAGCTTTCTTT
TRBJ1-1 | . | TRBV7-3 | CASSQRGGNTEAFF | TGTGCCAGCAGCCAGAGAGGAGGGAACACTGAAGCTTTCTTT
TRBJ2-1 | TRBD1 | TRBV2 | CASQPGQGYNEQFF | TGTGCCAGCCAACCGGGACAGGGGTACAATGAGCAGTTCTTC
TRBJ1-1 | . | TRBV7-3 | CASSLSREEGAFF | TGTGCCAGCAGCTTAAGTCGGGAGGAGGGAGCTTTCTTT
TRBJ1-1 | TRBD1 | TRBV5-1 | CASSFRLSRLTGVNTEAFF | TGCGCCAGCAGCTTCCGACTTTCCCGCCTTACAGGGGTGAACACTGAAGCTTTCTTT
TRBJ2-7 | . | TRBV19 | CASSMQGSGSYEQYF | TGTGCCAGTAGTATGCAGGGATCAGGGTCCTACGAGCAGTACTTC
TRBJ2-7 | . | TRBV6-5 | CASSYSGKPPTYEQYF | TGTGCCAGCAGTTACTCCGGGAAACCGCCGACCTACGAGCAGTACTTC
TRBJ1-3 | . | TRBV15 | CATSITGQSGNTIYF | TGTGCCACCAGCATTACAGGACAGTCTGGAAACACCATATATTTT
TRBJ1-1 | . | TRBV29-1 | CSVVGGDGTEAFF | TGCAGCGTTGTCGGGGGTGACGGCACTGAAGCTTTCTTT
TRBJ2-1 | TRBD2 | TRBV9 | CASSSRTGTSGGALYNEQFF | TGTGCCAGCAGCTCAAGAACCGGGACTAGCGGGGGGGCCCTCTACAATGAGCAGTTCTTC
TRBJ2-1 | TRBD2 | TRBV18 | CASSPNGGGAFYNEQFF | TGTGCCAGCTCACCTAATGGCGGGGGGGCCTTCTACAATGAGCAGTTCTTC
TRBJ2-3 | TRBD2 | TRBV5-1 | CASSLSGGAADTQYF | TGCGCCAGCAGCCTTAGCGGGGGGGCGGCAGATACGCAGTATTTT
TRBJ1-2 | . | TRBV5-1 | CASRERNYGYTF | TGCGCCAGCAGGGAGAGGAACTATGGCTACACCTTC
TRBJ2-7 | TRBD1 | TRBV9 | CASSPWDSPYEQYF | TGTGCCAGCAGCCCCTGGGACAGTCCCTACGAGCAGTACTTC
TRBJ2-7 | . | TRBV7-9 | CASSLARASAYEQYF | TGTGCCAGCAGCTTAGCGCGCGCTAGCGCCTACGAGCAGTACTTC
TRBJ1-1 | . | TRBV10-1 | CASSDNSLNTEAFF | TGCGCCAGCAGTGACAACAGCTTGAACACTGAAGCTTTCTTT
TRBJ2-4 | TRBD1 | TRBV29-1 | CSVGEGAAKNIQYF | TGCAGCGTTGGTGAGGGGGCCGCCAAAAACATTCAGTACTTC
TRBJ1-2 | . | TRBV5-1 | CASSLFSEGYTF | TGCGCCAGCAGCTTGTTCTCGGAGGGCTACACCTTC